Listed below are T cell receptor beta chains from one sample, sequenced in a study of control samples from healthy donors and cancer patients. Using immunoSEQ multiplex PCR, the repertoire was profiled, and TCRdb retains in-frame clones only, with some absent. The table lists around 130,000 clones, nearly 90% of them singletons. The sequenced material came from PBMCs. The receptors here all came from a man in his forties or fifties with head and neck cancer. Each CDR3 is given with its conserved first and last residue.

j_call v_call cdr3_aa
TRBJ2-1 TRBV3-1/TRBV3-2 CASSQGRALGNFNEQFF
TRBJ2-7 TRBV5-4 CASSRVPGTPSGVYEQYF
TRBJ2-7 TRBV6-5 CASRRMTYEQYF
TRBJ1-5 TRBV15 CATRPGGQGAQQPQHF
TRBJ1-3 TRBV4-1 CASSQALGNTIYF
TRBJ2-1 TRBV28 CASSSKLAGDNNEQFF
TRBJ2-7 TRBV7-9 CASSPGNYEQYF
TRBJ2-5 TRBV30 CAWSVQGETQYF
TRBJ2-1 TRBV3-1/TRBV3-2 CASQPPKAGGPNEQFF
TRBJ1-2 TRBV5-1 CASSLQGTGEDYTF
TRBJ2-7 TRBV6-1 CASSEVGQVTYEQYF
TRBJ1-2 TRBV18 CASSPQTGNQGYTF
TRBJ1-3 TRBV4-2 CASSQVGRNSGNTIYF
TRBJ1-1 TRBV19 CASAPLPIRDRVNTEAFF
TRBJ2-5 TRBV12-2 CASRPYWVERVSPFLYQETQYF
TRBJ1-5 TRBV7-9 CASSSSQGSRQPQHF
TRBJ2-7 TRBV3-1/TRBV3-2 CASSQEVGTGRWEQYF
TRBJ2-1 TRBV24-1 CATSDSRAGEYNEQFF
TRBJ2-7 TRBV20-1 CSASAREGYEQYF
TRBJ2-7 TRBV30 CACWGGGYEQYF
TRBJ2-7 TRBV6-6 CASTRDRFYEQYF
TRBJ2-1 TRBV6-5 CASSYGVAVSYNEQFF
TRBJ2-6 TRBV3-1/TRBV3-2 CASSQGTGANVLTF
TRBJ2-3 TRBV7-2 CASSKRAGRGYTDTQYF
TRBJ2-1 TRBV10-1 CASSELPGLHNEQFF
TRBJ2-7 TRBV5-1 CASSLAGDEQYF
TRBJ1-1 TRBV21-1 CASSKSETRNTEAFF
TRBJ2-7 TRBV11-3 CASSSDACLYEQYF
TRBJ1-3 TRBV9 CASSLGGSGNTIYF
TRBJ2-6 TRBV3-1/TRBV3-2 CASSQDNVYSYSGANVLTF
TRBJ2-7 TRBV10-1 CASSDNEGDYEQYF
TRBJ2-1 TRBV28 CASSPMLIDRFVAGYNEQFF
TRBJ2-1 TRBV9 CASSVVSGGRGNEQFF